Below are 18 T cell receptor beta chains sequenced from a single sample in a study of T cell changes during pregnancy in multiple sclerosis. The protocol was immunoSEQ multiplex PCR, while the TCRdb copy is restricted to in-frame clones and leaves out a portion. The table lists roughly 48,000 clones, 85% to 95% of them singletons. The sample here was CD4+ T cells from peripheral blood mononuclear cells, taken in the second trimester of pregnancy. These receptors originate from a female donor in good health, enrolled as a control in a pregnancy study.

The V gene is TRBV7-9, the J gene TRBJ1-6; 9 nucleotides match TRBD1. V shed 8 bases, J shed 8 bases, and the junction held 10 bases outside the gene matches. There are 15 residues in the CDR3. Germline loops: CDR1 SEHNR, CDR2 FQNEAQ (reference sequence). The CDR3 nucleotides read TGTGCCAGCTCCGAGGGGGACAGGGATTATTCACCCCTCCACTTT. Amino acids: CASSEGDRDYSPLHF.

The DNA for the CDR3 is TGTGCCAGCAGACTTCAGGGGGACCTCCTTGAAGCTTTCTTT. The encoded protein is CASRLQGDLLEAFF. The V call is TRBV6-6, the J call TRBJ1-1, with TRBD1 matching over 7 bases. The ends lost 6 bases at V and 7 bases at J; junction bases unmatched: 11. CDR1 is MNHNY, CDR2 SVGAGI, per germline (reference sequence). The CDR3 contains 14 residues.

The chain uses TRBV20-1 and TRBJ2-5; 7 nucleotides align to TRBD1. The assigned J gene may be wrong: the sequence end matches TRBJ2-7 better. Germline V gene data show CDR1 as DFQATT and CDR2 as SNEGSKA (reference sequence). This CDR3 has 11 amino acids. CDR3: CSVYRGYEQYF. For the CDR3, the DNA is TGCAGTGTTTACAGGGGCTACGAGCAGTACTTC.

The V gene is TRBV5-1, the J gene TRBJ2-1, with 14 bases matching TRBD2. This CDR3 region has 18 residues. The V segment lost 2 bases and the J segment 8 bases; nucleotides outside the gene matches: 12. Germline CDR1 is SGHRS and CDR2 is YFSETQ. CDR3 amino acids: CASSFSRLAGGPGDEQFF. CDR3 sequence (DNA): TGCGCCAGCAGCTTCTCCCGACTAGCGGGAGGGCCAGGCGATGAGCAGTTCTTC. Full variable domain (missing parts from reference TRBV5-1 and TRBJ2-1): KAGVTQTPRYLIKTRGQQVTLSCSPISGHRSVSWYQQTPGQGLQFLFEYFSETQRNKGNFPGRFSGRQFSNSRSEMNVSTLELGDSALYLCASSFSRLAGGPGDEQFFGPGTRLTVL.

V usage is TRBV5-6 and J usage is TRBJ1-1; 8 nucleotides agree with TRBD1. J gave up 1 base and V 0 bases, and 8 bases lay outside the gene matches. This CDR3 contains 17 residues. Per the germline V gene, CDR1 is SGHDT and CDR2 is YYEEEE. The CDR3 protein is CASSLVTGGWGNTEAFF. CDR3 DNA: TGTGCCAGCAGCTTGGTTACAGGGGGGTGGGGGAACACTGAAGCTTTCTTT.

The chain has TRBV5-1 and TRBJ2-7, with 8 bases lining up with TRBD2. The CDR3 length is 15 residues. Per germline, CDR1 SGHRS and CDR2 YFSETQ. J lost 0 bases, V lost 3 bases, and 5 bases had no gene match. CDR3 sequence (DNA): TGCGCCAGCAGCTCCACTAGCGGAGGCTCCTACGAGCAGTACTTC. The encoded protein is CASSSTSGGSYEQYF.

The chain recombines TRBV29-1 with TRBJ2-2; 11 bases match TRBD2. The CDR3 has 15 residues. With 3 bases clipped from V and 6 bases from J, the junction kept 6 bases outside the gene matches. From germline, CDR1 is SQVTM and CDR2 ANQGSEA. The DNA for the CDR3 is TGCAGCGTTGAGCTAGCGGGAGGCCCCCCCGGGGAGCTGTTTTTT. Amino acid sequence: CSVELAGGPPGELFF.

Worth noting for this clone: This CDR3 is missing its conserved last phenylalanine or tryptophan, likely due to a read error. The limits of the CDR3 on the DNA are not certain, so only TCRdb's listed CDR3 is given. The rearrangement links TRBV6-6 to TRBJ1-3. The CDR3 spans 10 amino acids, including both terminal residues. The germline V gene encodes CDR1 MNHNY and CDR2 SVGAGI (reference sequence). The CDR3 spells CASSYSRSRI.

The CDR3 nucleotides read TGTGCCAGCAGTTACGGCGGGTCCCCCTATTTGTATGAGCAGTTCTTC. Residues: CASSYGGSPYLYEQFF. The V gene is TRBV6-5, the J gene TRBJ2-1, with D perhaps matching TRBD2 (5 bases). This CDR3 region has 16 residues. Trimming removed 2 bases from V and 8 bases from J, with 19 bases in between. Germline assignment: CDR1 MNHEY and CDR2 SVGAGI.

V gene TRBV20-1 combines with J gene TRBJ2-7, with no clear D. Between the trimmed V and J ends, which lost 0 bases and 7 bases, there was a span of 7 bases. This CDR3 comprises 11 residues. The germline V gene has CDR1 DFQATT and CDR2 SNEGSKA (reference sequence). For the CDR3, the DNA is TGCAGTGCTAGAGATCCCCCGGAGCAGTACTTC. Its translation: CSARDPPEQYF.

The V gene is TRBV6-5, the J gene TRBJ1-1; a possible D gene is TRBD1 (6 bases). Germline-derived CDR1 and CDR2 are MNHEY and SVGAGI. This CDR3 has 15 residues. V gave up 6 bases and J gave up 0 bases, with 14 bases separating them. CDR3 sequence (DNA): TGTGCCAGCAGCCCGGGACATATCATGAACACTGAAGCTTTCTTT. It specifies CASSPGHIMNTEAFF.

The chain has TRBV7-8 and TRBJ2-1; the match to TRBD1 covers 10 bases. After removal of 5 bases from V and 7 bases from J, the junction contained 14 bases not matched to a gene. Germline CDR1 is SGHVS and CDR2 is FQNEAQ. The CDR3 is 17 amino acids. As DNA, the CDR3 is TGTGCCAGCAGCCTAGACCCCGGGACAGGGGTGCGAAATGAGCAGTTCTTC. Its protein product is CASSLDPGTGVRNEQFF.

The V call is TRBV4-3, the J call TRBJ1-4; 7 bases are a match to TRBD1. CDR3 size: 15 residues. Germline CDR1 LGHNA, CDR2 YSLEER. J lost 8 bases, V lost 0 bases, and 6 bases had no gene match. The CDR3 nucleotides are TGCGCCAGCAGCCAAGATCTGGGCAGGGGGGAAAAACTGTTTTTT. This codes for CASSQDLGRGEKLFF.

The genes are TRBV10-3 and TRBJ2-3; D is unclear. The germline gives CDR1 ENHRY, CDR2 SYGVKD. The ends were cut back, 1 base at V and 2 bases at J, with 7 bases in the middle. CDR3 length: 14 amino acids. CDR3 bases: TGTGCCATCAGTGAGTTGCAGGTCACAGATACGCAGTATTTT. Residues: CAISELQVTDTQYF.

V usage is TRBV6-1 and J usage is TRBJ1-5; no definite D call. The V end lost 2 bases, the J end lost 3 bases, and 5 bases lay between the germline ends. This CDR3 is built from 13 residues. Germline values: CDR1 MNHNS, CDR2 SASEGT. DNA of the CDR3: TGTGCCAGCAGTGAAACTAACAATCAGCCCCAGCATTTT. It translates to CASSETNNQPQHF.

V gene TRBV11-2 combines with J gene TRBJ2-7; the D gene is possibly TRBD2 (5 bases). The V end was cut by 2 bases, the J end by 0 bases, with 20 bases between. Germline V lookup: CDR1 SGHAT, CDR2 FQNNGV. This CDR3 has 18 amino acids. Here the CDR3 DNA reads TGTGCCAGCAGCTTAAGTTTTAATCGGGGTTCCCTCTCCTACGAGCAGTACTTC. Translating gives CASSLSFNRGSLSYEQYF. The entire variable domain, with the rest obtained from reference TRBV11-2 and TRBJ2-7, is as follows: EAGVAQSPRYKIIEKRQSVAFWCNPISGHATLYWYQQILGQGPKLLIQFQNNGVVDDSQLPKDRFSAERLKGVDSTLKIQPAKLEDSAVYLCASSLSFNRGSLSYEQYFGPGTRLTVT.

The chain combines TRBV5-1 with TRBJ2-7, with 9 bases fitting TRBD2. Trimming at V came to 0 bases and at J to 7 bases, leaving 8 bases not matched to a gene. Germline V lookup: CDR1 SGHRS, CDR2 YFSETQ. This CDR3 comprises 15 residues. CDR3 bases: TGCGCCAGCAGCTTGGAGGCTAGCGGGGAGGGGGAGCAGTACTTC. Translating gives CASSLEASGEGEQYF.

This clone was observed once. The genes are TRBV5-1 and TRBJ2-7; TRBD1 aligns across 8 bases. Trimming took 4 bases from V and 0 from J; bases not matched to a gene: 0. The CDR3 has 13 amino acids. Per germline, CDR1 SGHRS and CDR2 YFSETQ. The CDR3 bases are TGCGCCAGCAGCGGGACAGGCTCCTACGAGCAGTACTTC. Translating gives CASSGTGSYEQYF.